Given below is one TCR beta chain in context. This entry belongs to a study of blood T cell repertoires in COVID-19. Original handling: Estimation of nucleated cell counts relied on the amplification of reference gene primers. The repertoire was sequenced with immunoSEQ multiplex PCR; TCRdb's copy has only in-frame clones and lacks some. V and J calls and clone size come straight from that table; D and trimming were deduced from the DNA. The profile shows more than 300,000 clones, 65% to 90% of them singletons. Trimming took 0 bases from V and 1 from J; bases not matched to a gene: 2. Germline CDR1 reads LGHNA; CDR2 reads YNFKEQ. CDR3 length equals 16 residues.

The sequencing input was PBMCs or T cells enriched from blood (not recorded which). This clonotype originated in a man aged 30-40 years who had recovered from COVID-19. This sequence joins TRBV4-2 and TRBJ2-7; 11 positions match TRBD1. In nucleotides, the CDR3 is TGTGCCAGCAGCCAAGAGGACAGGGGGCCATCCTACGAGCAGTACTTC. It specifies CASSQEDRGPSYEQYF.